This TCR beta chain was documented in a study of regulatory T cells in long-lasting Graves disease. This CDR3 has 16 amino acids. V lost 6 bases and J lost 6; bases outside the gene matches: 14. Germline CDR1 DFQATT, CDR2 SNEGSKA (reference sequence). Through Arm-PCR of CDR3 regions and iRepertoire HTBI primers, TCR beta libraries were built. MiXCR, applied by TCRdb to the multiplex PCR reads, yields one record per CDR3 protein. The table includes 600,000 to 800,000 distinct CDR3 sequences, 25% to 35% detected once. The time point here: persistent/refractory GD, antithyroid drugs over 5 years with positive TRAb. Extracted PBMC RNA gave rise to the TCR library.

The clonotype was recovered from a female donor with Graves disease. The chain joins TRBV20-1 to TRBJ2-1; TRBD2 agrees at 10 bases. The sequencing here drew on peripheral blood mononuclear cells (PBMCs), taken when the disease was refractory, from a patient treated with antithyroid drugs. The CDR3 reads CSALGQGLAWGNEQFF. The CDR3 region has the DNA TGCAGTGCACTCGGGCAGGGACTAGCGTGGGGCAATGAGCAGTTCTTC.